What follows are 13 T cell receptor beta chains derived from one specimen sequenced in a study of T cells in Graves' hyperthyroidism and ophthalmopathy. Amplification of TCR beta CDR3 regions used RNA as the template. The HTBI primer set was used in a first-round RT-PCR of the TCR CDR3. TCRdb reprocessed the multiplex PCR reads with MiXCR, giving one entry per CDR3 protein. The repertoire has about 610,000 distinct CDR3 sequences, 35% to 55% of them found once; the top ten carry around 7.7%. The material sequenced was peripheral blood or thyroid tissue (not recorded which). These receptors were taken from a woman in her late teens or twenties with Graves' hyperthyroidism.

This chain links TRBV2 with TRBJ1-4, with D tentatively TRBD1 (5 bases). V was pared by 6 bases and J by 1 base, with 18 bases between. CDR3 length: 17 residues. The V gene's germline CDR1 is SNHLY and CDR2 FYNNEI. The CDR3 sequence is CASSPSSGGRTNEKLFF. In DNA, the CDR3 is TGTGCCAGCAGCCCCAGCTCGGGGGGGAGAACTAATGAAAAACTGTTTTTT.

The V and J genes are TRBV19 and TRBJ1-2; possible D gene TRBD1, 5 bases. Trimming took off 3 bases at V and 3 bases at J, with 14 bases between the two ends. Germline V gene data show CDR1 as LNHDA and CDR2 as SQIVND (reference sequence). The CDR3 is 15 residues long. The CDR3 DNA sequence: TGTGCCAGTAGTATGGGACTAGCGGGAGACTATGGCTACACCTTC. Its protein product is CASSMGLAGDYGYTF.

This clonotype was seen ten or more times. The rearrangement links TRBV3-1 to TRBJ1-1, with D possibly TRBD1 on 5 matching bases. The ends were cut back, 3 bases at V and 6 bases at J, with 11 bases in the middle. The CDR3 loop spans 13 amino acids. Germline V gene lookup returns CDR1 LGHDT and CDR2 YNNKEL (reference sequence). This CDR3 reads CASSHQGNPEAFF. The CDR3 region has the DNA TGTGCCAGCAGCCATCAGGGAAATCCTGAAGCTTTCTTT.

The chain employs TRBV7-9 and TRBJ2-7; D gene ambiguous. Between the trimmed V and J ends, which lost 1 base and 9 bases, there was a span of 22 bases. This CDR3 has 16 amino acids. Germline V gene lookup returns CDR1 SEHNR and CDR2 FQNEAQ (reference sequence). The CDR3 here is CASSLDITGGTDTQYF. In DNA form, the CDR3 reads TGTGCCAGCAGCTTAGATATAACGGGCGGCACAGATACGCAGTACTTC.

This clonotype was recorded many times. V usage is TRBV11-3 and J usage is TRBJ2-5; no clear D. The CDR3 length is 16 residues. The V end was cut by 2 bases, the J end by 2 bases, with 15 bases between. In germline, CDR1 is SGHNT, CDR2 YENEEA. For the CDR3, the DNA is TGTGCCAGCAGCTTACAGGTATCAGGCCTACAAGAGACCCAGTACTTC. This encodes CASSLQVSGLQETQYF.

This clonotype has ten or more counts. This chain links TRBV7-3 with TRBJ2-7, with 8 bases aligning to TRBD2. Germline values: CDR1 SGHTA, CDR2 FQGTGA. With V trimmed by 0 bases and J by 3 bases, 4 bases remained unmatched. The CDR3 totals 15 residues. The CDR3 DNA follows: TGTGCCAGCAGCTTAACGGGCGGGAGGCACTACGAGCAGTACTTC. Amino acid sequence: CASSLTGGRHYEQYF.

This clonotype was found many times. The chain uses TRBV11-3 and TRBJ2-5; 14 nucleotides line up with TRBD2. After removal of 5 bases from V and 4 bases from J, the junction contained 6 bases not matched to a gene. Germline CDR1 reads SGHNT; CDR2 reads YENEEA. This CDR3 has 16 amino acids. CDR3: CASSLGLAGAGETQYF. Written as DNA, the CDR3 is TGTGCCAGCAGCCTGGGACTAGCGGGAGCCGGAGAGACCCAGTACTTC.

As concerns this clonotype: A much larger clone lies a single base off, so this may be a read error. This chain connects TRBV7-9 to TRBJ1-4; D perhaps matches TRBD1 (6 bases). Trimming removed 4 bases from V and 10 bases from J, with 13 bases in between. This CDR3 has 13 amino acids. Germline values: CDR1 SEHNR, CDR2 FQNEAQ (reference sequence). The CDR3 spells CASSSTGSRKLFF. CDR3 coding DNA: TGTGCCAGCAGCTCGACAGGCTCGAGAAAACTGTTTTTT.

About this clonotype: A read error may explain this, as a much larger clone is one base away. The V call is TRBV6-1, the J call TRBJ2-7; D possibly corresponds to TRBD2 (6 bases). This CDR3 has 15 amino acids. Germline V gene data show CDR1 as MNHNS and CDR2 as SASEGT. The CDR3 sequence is CASRDDGGSSYEQHF. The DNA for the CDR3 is TGTGCCAGCAGGGATGACGGGGGAAGCTCCTACGAGCAGCACTTC.

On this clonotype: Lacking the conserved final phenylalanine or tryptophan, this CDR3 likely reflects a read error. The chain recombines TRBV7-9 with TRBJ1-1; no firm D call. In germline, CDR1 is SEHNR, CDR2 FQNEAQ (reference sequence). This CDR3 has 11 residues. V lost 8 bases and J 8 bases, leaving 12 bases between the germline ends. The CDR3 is CASGHDLEAFV. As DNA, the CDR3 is TGTGCCAGCGGCCATGACCTCGAAGCTTTCGTT.

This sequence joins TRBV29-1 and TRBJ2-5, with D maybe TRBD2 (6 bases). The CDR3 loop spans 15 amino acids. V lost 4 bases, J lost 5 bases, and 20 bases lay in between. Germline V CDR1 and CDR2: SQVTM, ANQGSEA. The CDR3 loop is CSVVSGDGEEETQYF. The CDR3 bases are TGCAGCGTTGTTTCCGGGGACGGGGAGGAGGAGACCCAGTACTTC.

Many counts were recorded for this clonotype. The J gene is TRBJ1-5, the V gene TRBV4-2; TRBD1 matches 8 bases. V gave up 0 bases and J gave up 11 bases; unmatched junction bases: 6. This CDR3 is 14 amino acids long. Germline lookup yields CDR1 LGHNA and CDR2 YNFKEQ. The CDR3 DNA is TGTGCCAGCAGCCAAGATAACAGGGGGTTGTCCCAGCATTTT. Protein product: CASSQDNRGLSQHF.

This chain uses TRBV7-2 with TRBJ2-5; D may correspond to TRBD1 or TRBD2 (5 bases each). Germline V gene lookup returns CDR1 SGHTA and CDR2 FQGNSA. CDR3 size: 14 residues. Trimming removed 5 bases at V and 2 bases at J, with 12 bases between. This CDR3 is CASSRGIGQETQYF. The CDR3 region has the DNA TGTGCCAGCAGCCGGGGCATCGGACAAGAGACCCAGTACTTC.